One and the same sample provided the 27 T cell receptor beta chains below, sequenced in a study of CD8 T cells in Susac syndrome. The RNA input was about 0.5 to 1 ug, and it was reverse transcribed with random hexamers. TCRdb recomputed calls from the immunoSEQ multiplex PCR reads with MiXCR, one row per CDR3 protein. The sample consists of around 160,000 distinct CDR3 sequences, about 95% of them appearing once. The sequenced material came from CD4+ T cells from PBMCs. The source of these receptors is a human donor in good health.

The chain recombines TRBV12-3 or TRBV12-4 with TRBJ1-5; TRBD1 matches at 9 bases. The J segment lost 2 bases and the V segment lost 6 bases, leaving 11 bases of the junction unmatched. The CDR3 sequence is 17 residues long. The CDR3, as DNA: TGTGCCAGCAGCCGGGACAGGGTCTTTGCTGGCAATCAGCCCCAGCATTTT. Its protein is CASSRDRVFAGNQPQHF.

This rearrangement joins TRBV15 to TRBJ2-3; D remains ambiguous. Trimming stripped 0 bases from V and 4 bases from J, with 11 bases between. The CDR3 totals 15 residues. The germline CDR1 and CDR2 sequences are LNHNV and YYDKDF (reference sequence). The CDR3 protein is CATSREGRQSDTQYF. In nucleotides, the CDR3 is TGTGCCACCAGCAGAGAGGGCAGGCAATCAGATACGCAGTATTTT. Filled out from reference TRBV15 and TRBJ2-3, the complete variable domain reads DAMVIQNPRYQVTQFGKPVTLSCSQTLNHNVMYWYQQKSSQAPKLLFHYYDKDFNNEADTPDNFQSRRPNTSFCFLDIRSPGLGDTAMYLCATSREGRQSDTQYFGPGTRLTVL.

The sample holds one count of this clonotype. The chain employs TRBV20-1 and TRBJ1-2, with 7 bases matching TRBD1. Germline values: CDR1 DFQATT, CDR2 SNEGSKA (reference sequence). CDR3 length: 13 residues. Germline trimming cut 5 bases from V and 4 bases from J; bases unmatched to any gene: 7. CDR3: CSARAGTVYGYTF. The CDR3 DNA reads TGCAGTGCTCGAGCCGGGACAGTCTATGGCTACACCTTC.

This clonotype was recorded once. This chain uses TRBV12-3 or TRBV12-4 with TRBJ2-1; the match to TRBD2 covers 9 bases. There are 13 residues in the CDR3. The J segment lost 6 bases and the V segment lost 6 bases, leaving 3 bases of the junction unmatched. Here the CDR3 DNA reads TGTGCCAGCAGAGGACTAGCGTCCAATGAGCAGTTCTTC. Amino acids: CASRGLASNEQFF.

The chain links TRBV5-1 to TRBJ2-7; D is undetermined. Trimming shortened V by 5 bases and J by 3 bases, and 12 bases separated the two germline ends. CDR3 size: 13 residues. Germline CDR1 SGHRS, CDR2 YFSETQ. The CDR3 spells CASRTLRDYEQYF. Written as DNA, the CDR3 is TGCGCCAGCAGAACATTACGAGACTACGAGCAGTACTTC. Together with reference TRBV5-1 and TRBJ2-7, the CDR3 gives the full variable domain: KAGVTQTPRYLIKTRGQQVTLSCSPISGHRSVSWYQQTPGQGLQFLFEYFSETQRNKGNFPGRFSGRQFSNSRSEMNVSTLELGDSALYLCASRTLRDYEQYFGPGTRLTVT.

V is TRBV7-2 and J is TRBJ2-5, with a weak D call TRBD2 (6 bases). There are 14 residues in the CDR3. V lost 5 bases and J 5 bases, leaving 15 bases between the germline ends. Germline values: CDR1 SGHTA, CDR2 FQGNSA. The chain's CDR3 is CASSPGLQSETQYF. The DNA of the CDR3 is TGTGCCAGCAGCCCGGGACTCCAAAGTGAGACCCAGTACTTC.

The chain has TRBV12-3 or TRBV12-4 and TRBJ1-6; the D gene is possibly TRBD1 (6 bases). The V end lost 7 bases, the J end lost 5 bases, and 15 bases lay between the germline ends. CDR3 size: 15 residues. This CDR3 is CASTLRKGDNSPLHF. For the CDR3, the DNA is TGTGCCAGCACCCTCCGGAAGGGGGATAATTCACCCCTCCACTTT.

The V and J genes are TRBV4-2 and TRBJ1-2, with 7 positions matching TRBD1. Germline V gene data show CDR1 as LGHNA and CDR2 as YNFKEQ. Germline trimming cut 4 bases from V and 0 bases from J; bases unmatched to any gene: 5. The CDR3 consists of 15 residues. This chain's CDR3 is CASSPRQGPNYGYTF. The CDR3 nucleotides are TGTGCCAGCAGCCCGAGACAGGGTCCTAACTATGGCTACACCTTC.

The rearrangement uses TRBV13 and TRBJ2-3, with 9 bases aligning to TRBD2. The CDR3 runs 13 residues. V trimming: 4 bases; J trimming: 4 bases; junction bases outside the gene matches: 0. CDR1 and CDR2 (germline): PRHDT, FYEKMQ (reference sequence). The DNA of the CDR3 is TGTGCCAGCAGCTGGACTAGCGCAGATACGCAGTATTTT. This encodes CASSWTSADTQYF.

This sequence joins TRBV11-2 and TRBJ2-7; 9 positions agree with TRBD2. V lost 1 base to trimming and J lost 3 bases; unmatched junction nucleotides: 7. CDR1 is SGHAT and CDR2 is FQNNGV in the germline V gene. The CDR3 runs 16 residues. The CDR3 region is CASSLVASGAFYEQYF. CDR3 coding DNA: TGTGCCAGCAGCTTAGTAGCTAGCGGGGCATTCTACGAGCAGTACTTC. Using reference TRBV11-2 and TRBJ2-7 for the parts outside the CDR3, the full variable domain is EAGVAQSPRYKIIEKRQSVAFWCNPISGHATLYWYQQILGQGPKLLIQFQNNGVVDDSQLPKDRFSAERLKGVDSTLKIQPAKLEDSAVYLCASSLVASGAFYEQYFGPGTRLTVT.

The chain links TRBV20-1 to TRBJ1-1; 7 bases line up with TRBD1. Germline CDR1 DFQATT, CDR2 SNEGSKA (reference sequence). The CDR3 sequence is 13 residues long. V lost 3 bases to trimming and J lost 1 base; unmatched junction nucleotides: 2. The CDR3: CSARRTGNTEAFF. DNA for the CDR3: TGCAGTGCTAGGAGGACAGGGAACACTGAAGCTTTCTTT.

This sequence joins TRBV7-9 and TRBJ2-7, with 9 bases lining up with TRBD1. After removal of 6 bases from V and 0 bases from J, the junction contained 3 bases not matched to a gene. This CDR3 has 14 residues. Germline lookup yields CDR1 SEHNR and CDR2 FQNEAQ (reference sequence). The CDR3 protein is CASRETGGSYEQYF. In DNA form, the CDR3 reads TGTGCCAGCAGAGAGACAGGGGGCTCCTACGAGCAGTACTTC. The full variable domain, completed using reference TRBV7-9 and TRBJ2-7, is DTGVSQNPRHKITKRGQNVTFRCDPISEHNRLYWYRQTLGQGPEFLTYFQNEAQLEKSRLLSDRFSAERPKGSFSTLEIQRTEQGDSAMYLCASRETGGSYEQYFGPGTRLTVT.

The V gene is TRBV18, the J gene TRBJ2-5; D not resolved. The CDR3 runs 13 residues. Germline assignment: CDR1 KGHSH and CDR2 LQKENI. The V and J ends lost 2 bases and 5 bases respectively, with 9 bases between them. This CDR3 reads CASSPLSLETQYF. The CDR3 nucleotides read TGTGCCAGCTCACCATTGAGTTTGGAGACCCAGTACTTC.

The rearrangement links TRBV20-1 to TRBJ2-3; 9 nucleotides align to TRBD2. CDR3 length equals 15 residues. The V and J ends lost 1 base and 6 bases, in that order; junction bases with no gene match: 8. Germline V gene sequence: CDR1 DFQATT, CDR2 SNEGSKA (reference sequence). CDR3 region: CSARATRGGGDTQYF. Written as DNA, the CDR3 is TGCAGTGCTAGAGCAACGCGGGGGGGCGGTGATACGCAGTATTTT.

The CDR3 DNA follows: TGCAGTGCTAGAGATGGACTACAGGGCTACACCTTC. Translation: CSARDGLQGYTF. This rearrangement joins TRBV20-1 to TRBJ1-2; D is uncertain. Trimming removed 0 bases at V and 8 bases at J, with 10 bases between. Germline V gives CDR1 DFQATT, CDR2 SNEGSKA (reference sequence). The CDR3 sequence is 12 residues long.

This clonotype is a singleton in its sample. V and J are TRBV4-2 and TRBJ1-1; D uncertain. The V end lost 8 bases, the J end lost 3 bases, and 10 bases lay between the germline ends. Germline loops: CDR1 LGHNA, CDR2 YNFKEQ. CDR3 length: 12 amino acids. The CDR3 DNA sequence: TGTGCCAGCGGCGGGAGTGACACTGAAGCTTTCTTT. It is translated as CASGGSDTEAFF.

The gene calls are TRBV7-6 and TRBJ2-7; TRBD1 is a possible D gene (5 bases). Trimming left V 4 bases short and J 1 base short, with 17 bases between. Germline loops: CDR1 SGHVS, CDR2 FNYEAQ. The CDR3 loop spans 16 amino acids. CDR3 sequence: CASSSKKLQVSYEQYF. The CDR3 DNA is TGTGCCAGCAGCTCCAAGAAGTTACAGGTATCCTACGAGCAGTACTTC.

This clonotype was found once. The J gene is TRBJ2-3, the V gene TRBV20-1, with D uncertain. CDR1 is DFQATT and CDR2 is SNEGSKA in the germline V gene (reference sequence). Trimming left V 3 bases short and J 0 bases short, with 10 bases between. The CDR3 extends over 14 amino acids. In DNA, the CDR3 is TGCAGTGCTAGGGCAGTTGATAGCACAGATACGCAGTATTTT. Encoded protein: CSARAVDSTDTQYF.

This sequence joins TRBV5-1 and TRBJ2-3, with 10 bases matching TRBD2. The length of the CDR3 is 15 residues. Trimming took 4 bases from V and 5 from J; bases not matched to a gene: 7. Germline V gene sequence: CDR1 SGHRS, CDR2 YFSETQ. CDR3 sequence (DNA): TGCGCCAGCAGCATGGAAGGGACTAGCGTAGATACGCAGTATTTT. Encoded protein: CASSMEGTSVDTQYF.

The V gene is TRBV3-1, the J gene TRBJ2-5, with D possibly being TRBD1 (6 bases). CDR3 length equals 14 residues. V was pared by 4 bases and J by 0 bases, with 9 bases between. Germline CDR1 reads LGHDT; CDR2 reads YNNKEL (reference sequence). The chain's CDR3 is CASSPRGYQETQYF. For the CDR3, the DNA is TGTGCCAGCAGCCCGAGGGGGTACCAAGAGACCCAGTACTTC.

In DNA, the CDR3 is TGTGCCAGCAGCCCCTCCCTCGGGGGAAAGACCCAGTACTTC. Its protein is CASSPSLGGKTQYF. The chain has TRBV3-1 and TRBJ2-5, with a possible D match to TRBD2 (6 bases). The CDR3 is 14 residues long. Between the trimmed V and J ends, which lost 4 bases and 6 bases, there was a span of 15 bases. Germline lookup yields CDR1 LGHDT and CDR2 YNNKEL (reference sequence).

This chain's CDR3 is CASSTGLAGYEQYF. The CDR3 coding sequence is TGTGCCAGCAGTACTGGACTAGCGGGCTACGAGCAGTACTTC. The V gene is TRBV12-3 or TRBV12-4, the J gene TRBJ2-7; 11 bases are shared with TRBD2. With V trimmed by 5 bases and J by 3 bases, 3 bases remained unmatched. This CDR3 region has 14 residues.

The CDR3 reads CASSSPKGKETQYF. The CDR3 DNA sequence: TGTGCCAGCAGCTCGCCCAAGGGGAAAGAGACCCAGTACTTC. The chain recombines TRBV7-9 with TRBJ2-5; tentatively, D is TRBD1 (5 bases). V was pared by 4 bases and J by 3 bases, with 12 bases between. Germline loops: CDR1 SEHNR, CDR2 FQNEAQ (reference sequence). The CDR3 has 14 residues.

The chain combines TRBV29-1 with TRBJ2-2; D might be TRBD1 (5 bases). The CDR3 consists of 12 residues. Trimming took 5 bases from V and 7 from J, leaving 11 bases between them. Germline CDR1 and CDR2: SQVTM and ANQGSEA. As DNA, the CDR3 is TGCAGCGTTTCTGGGGCGAGCGGGGAGCTGTTTTTT. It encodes CSVSGASGELFF.

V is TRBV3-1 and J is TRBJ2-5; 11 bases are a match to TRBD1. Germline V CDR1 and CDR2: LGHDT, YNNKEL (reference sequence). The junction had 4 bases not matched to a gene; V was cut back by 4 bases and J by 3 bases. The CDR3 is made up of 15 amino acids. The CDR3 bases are TGTGCCAGCAGCCGGACAGGGGGCGCGGAAGAGACCCAGTACTTC. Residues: CASSRTGGAEETQYF.

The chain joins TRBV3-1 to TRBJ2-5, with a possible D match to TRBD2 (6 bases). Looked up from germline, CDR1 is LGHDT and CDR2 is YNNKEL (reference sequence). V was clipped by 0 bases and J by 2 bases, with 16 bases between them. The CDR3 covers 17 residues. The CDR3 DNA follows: TGTGCCAGCAGCCAAGATCCTTCGGGGGTGGAGCAAGAGACCCAGTACTTC. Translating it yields CASSQDPSGVEQETQYF.

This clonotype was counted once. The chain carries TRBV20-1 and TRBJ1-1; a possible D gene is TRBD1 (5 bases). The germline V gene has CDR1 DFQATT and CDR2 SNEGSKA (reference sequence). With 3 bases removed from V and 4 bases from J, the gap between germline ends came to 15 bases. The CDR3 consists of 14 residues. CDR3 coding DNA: TGCAGTGCTAGTGGACTCCCGGGGACCACTGAAGCTTTCTTT. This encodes CSASGLPGTTEAFF.